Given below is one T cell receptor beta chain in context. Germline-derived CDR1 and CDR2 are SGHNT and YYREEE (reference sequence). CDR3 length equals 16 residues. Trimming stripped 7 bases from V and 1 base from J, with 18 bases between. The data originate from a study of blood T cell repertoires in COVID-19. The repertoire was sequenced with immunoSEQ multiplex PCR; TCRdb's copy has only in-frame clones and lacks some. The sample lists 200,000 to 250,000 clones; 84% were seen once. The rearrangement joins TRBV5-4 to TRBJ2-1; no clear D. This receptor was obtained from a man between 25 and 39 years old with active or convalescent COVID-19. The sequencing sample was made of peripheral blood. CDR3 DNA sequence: TGTGCCAGCGGCACTCCCGGCAGGCAGTCCTACAATGAGCAGTTCTTC. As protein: CASGTPGRQSYNEQFF.